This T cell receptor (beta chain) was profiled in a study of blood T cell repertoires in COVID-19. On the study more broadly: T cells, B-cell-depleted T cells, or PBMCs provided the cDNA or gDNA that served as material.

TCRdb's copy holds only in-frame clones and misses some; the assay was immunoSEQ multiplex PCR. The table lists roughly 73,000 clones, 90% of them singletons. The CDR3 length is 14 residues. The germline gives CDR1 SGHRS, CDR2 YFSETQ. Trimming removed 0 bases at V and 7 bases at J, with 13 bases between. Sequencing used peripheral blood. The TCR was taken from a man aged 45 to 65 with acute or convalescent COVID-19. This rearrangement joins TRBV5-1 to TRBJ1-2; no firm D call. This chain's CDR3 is CASSLGAGSTGYTF. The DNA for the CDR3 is TGCGCCAGCAGCTTGGGGGCAGGATCTACTGGCTACACCTTC.